This passage covers 10 T cell receptor beta chains from one sample sequenced in a study of shared clonotypes between healthy human individuals (dated by TCRdb to 2020 to 2021). The library was made by the immunoSEQ multiplex PCR assay. TCRdb carries this immuneACCESS record with in-frame sequences only. Its versions omit some clonotypes, under half of them owing to an unresolved V gene in the studies checked, with the rest unexplained. The sample records millions of clones, roughly nine tenths of which are singletons. Under 0.15% of the sample goes to the ten largest clones. The sample consisted of naive CD4+ T cells sorted from blood. In light of the paper, this sample's cell subset or site label describes: CD45RA+ positively selected. The receptor set was obtained from a young man in good health.

The chain uses TRBV25-1 and TRBJ2-5; D remains unclear. The CDR3 totals 11 residues. Trimming left V 3 bases short and J 8 bases short, with 7 bases between. Germline-derived CDR1 and CDR2 are MGHDK and SYGVNS. CDR3 amino acids: CASSDTPTQYF. CDR3 bases: TGTGCCAGCAGTGATACACCTACCCAGTACTTC.

The chain links TRBV6-6 to TRBJ2-3, with D uncertain. CDR1 and CDR2 (germline): MNHNY, SVGAGI (reference sequence). Trimming removed 0 bases from V and 0 bases from J, with 7 bases in between. The CDR3 consists of 15 residues. CDR3 nucleotides: TGTGCCAGCAGTTACTCGAGGTCTAGCACAGATACGCAGTATTTT. It codes for CASSYSRSSTDTQYF.

With regard to this clone: One junction end does not reproduce the germline sequence, and a read error may be involved. V gene TRBV7-7 combines with J gene TRBJ2-2, with 7 positions matching TRBD1. In germline, CDR1 is SSHAT, CDR2 FNYEAQ (reference sequence). The CDR3 totals 13 residues. DNA for the CDR3: TGTGCTAGCAGCCAAGGACAGGCAGGGGAGCTGTTTTTT. Protein: CASSQGQAGELFF.

This chain uses TRBV27 with TRBJ2-3; D perhaps matches TRBD2 (6 bases). The germline gives CDR1 MNHEY, CDR2 SMNVEV (reference sequence). Trimming shortened V by 6 bases and J by 4 bases, and 14 bases separated the two germline ends. This CDR3 has 14 amino acids. For the CDR3, the DNA is TGTGCCAGCAGCTCCGCGGGGATCGCAGATACGCAGTATTTT. Translated, it gives CASSSAGIADTQYF.

The V gene is TRBV5-1, the J gene TRBJ1-5; D is undetermined. Germline values: CDR1 SGHRS, CDR2 YFSETQ. The V and J ends lost 0 bases and 6 bases respectively, with 10 bases between them. The CDR3 runs 14 residues. This CDR3 is CASSLGAPGQPQHF. The DNA of the CDR3 is TGCGCCAGCAGCTTGGGGGCCCCAGGTCAGCCCCAGCATTTT.

This clone was counted once. The chain joins TRBV7-3 to TRBJ2-2; tentatively, D is TRBD1 (5 bases). The CDR3 extends over 14 amino acids. V dropped 2 bases and J dropped 4 bases, with 8 bases sitting between them. Germline CDR1 SGHTA, CDR2 FQGTGA. This CDR3 reads CASSLAGLTGELFF. In DNA, the CDR3 is TGTGCCAGCAGCTTAGCAGGGCTCACCGGGGAGCTGTTTTTT.

This rearrangement joins TRBV6-1 to TRBJ1-2, with 7 bases aligning to TRBD1. The CDR3 covers 15 residues. V was pared by 2 bases and J by 7 bases, with 10 bases of the junction left unmatched. Germline V gives CDR1 MNHNS, CDR2 SASEGT. CDR3 loop: CASSERRGPGFGYTF. The CDR3 DNA is TGTGCCAGCAGTGAAAGGAGGGGGCCCGGTTTTGGCTACACCTTC.

The chain recombines TRBV27 with TRBJ2-7; D unclear. Trimming stripped 3 bases from V and 4 bases from J, with 10 bases between. The CDR3 is made up of 13 amino acids. The germline V gene has CDR1 MNHEY and CDR2 SMNVEV (reference sequence). Written as DNA, the CDR3 is TGTGCCAGCAGTTTCGATTCAAAGTACGAGCAGTACTTC. It codes for CASSFDSKYEQYF.

As concerns this clone: This CDR3 is also generated by other DNA sequences in the sample. The chain couples TRBV27 to TRBJ1-1, with a possible D match to TRBD1 (6 bases). The CDR3 is 14 residues long. V dropped 3 bases and J dropped 0 bases, with 8 bases sitting between them. CDR1 is MNHEY, CDR2 SMNVEV, per germline (reference sequence). CDR3 nucleotide sequence: TGTGCCAGCAGTTTCAGGGGTATGAACACTGAAGCTTTCTTT. Its translation: CASSFRGMNTEAFF.

The chain links TRBV2 to TRBJ1-1; 7 bases agree with TRBD1. There are 15 residues in the CDR3. Germline CDR1 reads SNHLY; CDR2 reads FYNNEI. With V trimmed by 6 bases and J by 6 bases, 13 bases remained unmatched. The CDR3 nucleotides read TGTGCCAGCAGGCCGTTTACAGGGGCCGAAGCTGAAGCTTTCTTT. It codes for CASRPFTGAEAEAFF.